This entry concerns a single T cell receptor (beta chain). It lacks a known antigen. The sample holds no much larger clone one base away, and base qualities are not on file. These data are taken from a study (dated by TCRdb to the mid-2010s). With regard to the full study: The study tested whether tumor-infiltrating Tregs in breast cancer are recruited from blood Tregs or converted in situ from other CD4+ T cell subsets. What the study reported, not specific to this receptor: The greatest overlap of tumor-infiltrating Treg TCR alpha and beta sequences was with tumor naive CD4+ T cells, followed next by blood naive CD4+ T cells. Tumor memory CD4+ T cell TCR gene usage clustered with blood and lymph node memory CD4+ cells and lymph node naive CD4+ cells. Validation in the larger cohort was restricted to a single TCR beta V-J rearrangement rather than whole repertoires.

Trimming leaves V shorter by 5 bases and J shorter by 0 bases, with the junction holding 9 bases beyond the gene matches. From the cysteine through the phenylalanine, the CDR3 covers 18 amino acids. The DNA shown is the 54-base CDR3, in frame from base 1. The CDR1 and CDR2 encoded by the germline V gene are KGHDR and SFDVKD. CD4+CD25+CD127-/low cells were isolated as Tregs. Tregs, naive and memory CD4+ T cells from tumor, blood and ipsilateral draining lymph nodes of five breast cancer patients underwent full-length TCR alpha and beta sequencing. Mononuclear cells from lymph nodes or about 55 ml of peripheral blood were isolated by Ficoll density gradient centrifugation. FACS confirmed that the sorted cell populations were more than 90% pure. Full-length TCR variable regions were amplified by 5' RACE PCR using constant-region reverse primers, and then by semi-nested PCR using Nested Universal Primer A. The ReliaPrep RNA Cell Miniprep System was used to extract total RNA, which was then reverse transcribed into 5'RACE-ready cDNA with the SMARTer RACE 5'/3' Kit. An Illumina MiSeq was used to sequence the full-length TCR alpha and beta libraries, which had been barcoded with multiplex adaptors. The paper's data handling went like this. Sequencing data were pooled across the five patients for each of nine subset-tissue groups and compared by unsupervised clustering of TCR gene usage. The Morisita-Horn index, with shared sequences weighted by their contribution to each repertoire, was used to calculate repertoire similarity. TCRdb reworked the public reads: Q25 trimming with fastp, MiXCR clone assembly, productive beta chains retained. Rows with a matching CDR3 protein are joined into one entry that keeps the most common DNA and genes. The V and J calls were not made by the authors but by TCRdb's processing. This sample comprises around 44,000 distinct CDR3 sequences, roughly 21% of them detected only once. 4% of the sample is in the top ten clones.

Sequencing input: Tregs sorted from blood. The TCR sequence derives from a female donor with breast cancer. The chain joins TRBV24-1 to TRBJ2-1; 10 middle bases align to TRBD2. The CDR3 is CATSVCLAGAFSYNEQFF. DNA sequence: TGTGCCACCAGTGTCTGCCTAGCGGGAGCGTTCTCCTACAATGAGCAGTTCTTC.